Listed here are 30 T cell receptor beta chains from one sample, sequenced in a study of blood T cell repertoires in COVID-19. Profiling relied on immunoSEQ multiplex PCR, and the TCRdb table lists in-frame clones only, not all of them. The sample has 300,000 to 350,000 clones; approximately 89% are singletons. Sequencing used peripheral blood. These receptors all stem from a woman between 25 and 40 years old with COVID-19, enrolled during active disease.

The chain links TRBV7-2 to TRBJ1-6; 7 bases match TRBD1. The CDR3 consists of 15 residues. Germline V gene sequence: CDR1 SGHTA, CDR2 FQGNSA. V was pared by 4 bases and J by 7 bases, with 7 bases of the junction left unmatched. CDR3 bases: TGTGCCAGCAGCTCCTACAGGGGTCGAAATTCACCCCTCCACTTT. Its translation is CASSSYRGRNSPLHF.

This chain uses TRBV4-1 with TRBJ2-5; D is uncertain. The V end lost 0 bases, the J end lost 6 bases, and 5 bases lay between the germline ends. The CDR3 spans 12 residues. CDR1 MGHRA and CDR2 YSYEKL come from the germline V gene. DNA for the CDR3: TGCGCCAGCAGCCAAGACACAAAGACCCAGTACTTC. Encoded protein: CASSQDTKTQYF.

The chain employs TRBV5-1 and TRBJ2-7; possible D gene TRBD2, 6 bases. The CDR3 runs 15 residues. The germline V gene has CDR1 SGHRS and CDR2 YFSETQ. The germline V and J ends were trimmed by 4 bases and 1 base, with 15 bases remaining between them. CDR3 loop: CASSPVGGSSYEQYV. Here the CDR3 DNA reads TGCGCCAGCAGCCCGGTGGGGGGATCGTCCTACGAGCAGTACGTC.

The chain carries TRBV4-3 and TRBJ1-2; D is undetermined. Germline values: CDR1 LGHNA, CDR2 YSLEER. This CDR3 contains 13 residues. V dropped 1 base and J dropped 5 bases, with 8 bases sitting between them. As DNA, the CDR3 is TGCGCCAGCAGCCAAGCGGAGGGTTATGGCTACACCTTC. It yields the protein CASSQAEGYGYTF.

In DNA form, the CDR3 reads TGTGCCAGCAGCCCACATAGCTATATTGGTACGCAGTATTTT. It yields the protein CASSPHSYIGTQYF. The rearrangement links TRBV7-2 to TRBJ2-3; no definite D call. Germline CDR1 reads SGHTA; CDR2 reads FQGNSA. With 5 bases removed from V and 8 bases from J, the gap between germline ends came to 17 bases. This CDR3 spans 14 amino acids.

This sequence joins TRBV5-1 and TRBJ1-6, with D hard to call. The CDR3 length is 13 residues. The V gene lost 4 bases and the J gene lost 9 bases, with 11 bases spanning the gap. Germline values: CDR1 SGHRS, CDR2 YFSETQ. As DNA, the CDR3 is TGCGCCAGCAGCGCCGGCCGGGGTTCACCCCTCCACTTT. Amino acids: CASSAGRGSPLHF.

This sequence joins TRBV4-2 and TRBJ1-2; 7 nucleotides agree with TRBD1. CDR1 and CDR2 from the germline V gene are LGHNA and YNFKEQ. The junction had 11 bases not matched to a gene; V was cut back by 0 bases and J by 7 bases. The CDR3 is made up of 16 amino acids. CDR3 DNA sequence: TGTGCCAGCAGCCAAGACTTGCCCGACAGGGTCCCTGGCTACACCTTC. This translates into CASSQDLPDRVPGYTF.

The chain is built from TRBV7-9 and TRBJ1-1; 9 bases map to TRBD1. From germline, CDR1 is SEHNR and CDR2 FQNEAQ (reference sequence). V was pared by 6 bases and J by 6 bases, with 2 bases of the junction left unmatched. This CDR3 has 12 amino acids. CDR3 sequence: CASRGQGPEAFF. The CDR3 bases are TGTGCCAGCAGGGGACAGGGACCTGAAGCTTTCTTT.

The chain joins TRBV21-1 to TRBJ2-7; the table names TRBD2, a call not compared with the DNA. TRBV21-1 is annotated as a pseudogene. CDR3 length: 15 amino acids. CDR3 sequence (DNA): TGTGCCAGCAGCCGCCTAGGAGGGGAACTCTACGAGCAGTACGTC. Its translation: CASSRLGGELYEQYV.

The chain uses TRBV12-3 or TRBV12-4 and TRBJ1-2; D gene uncertain. The V end was cut by 4 bases, the J end by 3 bases, with 9 bases between. This CDR3 contains 13 residues. This CDR3 is CASSSTADYGYTF. The DNA for the CDR3 is TGTGCCAGCAGTTCGACGGCGGACTATGGCTACACCTTC.

J is TRBJ2-1 and V is TRBV10-3, with 11 positions matching TRBD2. CDR3 length: 17 amino acids. V shed 4 bases and J 0 bases; nucleotides not matched to a gene: 5. CDR1 and CDR2 (germline): ENHRY, SYGVKD. The CDR3 loop is CAISGLAGRYSYNEQFF. The CDR3 DNA follows: TGTGCCATCAGTGGACTAGCGGGGCGGTACTCCTACAATGAGCAGTTCTTC.

The J gene is TRBJ2-1, the V gene TRBV5-5, with D maybe TRBD2 (7 bases). The CDR3 totals 16 residues. Trimming took 1 base from V and 6 from J, leaving 17 bases between them. In germline, CDR1 is SGHKS, CDR2 YYEKEE (reference sequence). The CDR3 loop reads CASSLLGGGYFNEQFF. DNA for the CDR3: TGTGCCAGCAGCTTGTTGGGCGGGGGCTACTTCAATGAGCAGTTCTTC.

This chain joins TRBV4-2 and TRBJ1-1; D ambiguous. V was clipped by 3 bases and J by 3 bases, with 17 bases between them. Germline V lookup: CDR1 LGHNA, CDR2 YNFKEQ. This CDR3 comprises 16 residues. CDR3 loop: CASSQEAGRRDTEAFF. CDR3 bases: TGTGCCAGCAGCCAGGAGGCGGGCCGTAGGGACACTGAAGCTTTCTTT.

The V gene is TRBV7-6, the J gene TRBJ2-3; possible D gene TRBD2, 7 bases. V was shortened by 4 bases and J by 2 bases, with 19 bases between the two germline ends. Per the germline V gene, CDR1 is SGHVS and CDR2 is FNYEAQ. The CDR3 has 17 residues. The CDR3 loop reads CASSSHEWGGHTDTQYF. The CDR3 nucleotides are TGTGCCAGCAGCTCACATGAATGGGGGGGCCACACAGATACGCAGTATTTT.

This rearrangement joins TRBV21-1 to TRBJ1-2; the table assigns TRBD1, which was not confirmed against the DNA. TRBV21-1 is a known pseudogene. This CDR3 spans 16 amino acids. Written as DNA, the CDR3 is TGTGCCAGCAGCAAAGTGCAGTCGAAAAAAAACTATGGCTACACCTTC. Translation: CASSKVQSKKNYGYTF.

The chain couples TRBV10-3 to TRBJ2-1; TRBD2 aligns across 9 bases. V was clipped by 10 bases and J by 3 bases; unmatched bases: 4. Germline V CDR1 and CDR2: ENHRY, SYGVKD. This CDR3 contains 13 residues. Here the CDR3 DNA reads TGTGCCACCGGGACTAGCCTCTACAATGAGCAGTTCTTC. It codes for CATGTSLYNEQFF.

V is TRBV12-5 and J is TRBJ1-4; no definite D call. V was pared by 7 bases and J by 0 bases, with 18 bases between. The CDR3 totals 17 residues. Germline CDR1 and CDR2: LGHNT and FRNRAP. Written as DNA, the CDR3 is TGTGCTAGTGCCGACGAGGGAGCCTATGCAACTAATGAAAAACTGTTTTTT. This codes for CASADEGAYATNEKLFF.

CDR3 protein: CASSNSGQGDEQFF. The CDR3 coding sequence is TGCGCCAGCAGTAACAGTGGTCAAGGGGATGAGCAGTTCTTC. The V call is TRBV5-1, the J call TRBJ2-1, with D possibly matching TRBD1 (5 bases). Germline V CDR1 and CDR2: SGHRS, YFSETQ. V dropped 5 bases and J dropped 8 bases, with 17 bases sitting between them. The CDR3 covers 14 residues. Based on the CDR3 plus reference TRBV5-1 and TRBJ2-1, the full variable domain is KAGVTQTPRYLIKTRGQQVTLSCSPISGHRSVSWYQQTPGQGLQFLFEYFSETQRNKGNFPGRFSGRQFSNSRSEMNVSTLELGDSALYLCASSNSGQGDEQFFGPGTRLTVL.

The J gene is TRBJ1-4, the V gene TRBV5-5; a possible D gene is TRBD1 (5 bases). CDR3 length: 14 residues. Trimming took off 2 bases at V and 6 bases at J, with 11 bases between the two ends. CDR1 SGHKS and CDR2 YYEKEE come from the germline V gene (reference sequence). The CDR3 region has the DNA TGTGCCAGCAGCTTTCAGACCAGGGATGAAAAACTGTTTTTT. Protein product: CASSFQTRDEKLFF.

This clone was found a few times. CDR3 bases: TGTGCCAGCAGCTTAGATGGCCTAGCGGGGGGCCCAAGGTCCTACAATGAGCAGTTCTTC. It translates to CASSLDGLAGGPRSYNEQFF. The J gene is TRBJ2-1, the V gene TRBV11-2; 11 bases map to TRBD2. Unmatched junction bases numbered 11, after V lost 0 bases and J lost 1 base. Germline values: CDR1 SGHAT, CDR2 FQNNGV. The CDR3 totals 20 residues.

The V call is TRBV18, the J call TRBJ2-1; 10 bases fit TRBD1. Germline V CDR1 and CDR2: KGHSH, LQKENI. The CDR3 totals 15 residues. Unmatched junction bases numbered 2, after V lost 5 bases and J lost 1 base. CDR3 nucleotide sequence: TGTGCCAGCTCATTGGGACAGGGGTCCTACAATGAGCAGTTCTTC. This sequence encodes CASSLGQGSYNEQFF.

This chain uses TRBV9 with TRBJ2-1; no reliable D call. Germline V gene sequence: CDR1 SGDLS, CDR2 YYNGEE. This CDR3 spans 14 amino acids. The V gene lost 4 bases and the J gene lost 7 bases, with 15 bases spanning the gap. In DNA form, the CDR3 reads TGTGCCAGCAGCACTCAACCCCAGACAAATGAGCAGTTCTTC. It encodes CASSTQPQTNEQFF.

The gene calls are TRBV11-2 and TRBJ1-3; TRBD1 might be the D (5 bases). Trimming took 5 bases from V and 8 from J, leaving 10 bases between them. CDR3 length: 12 residues. Germline CDR1 SGHAT, CDR2 FQNNGV. This CDR3 reads CASSMGGDTIYF. In DNA form, the CDR3 reads TGTGCCAGCAGCATGGGGGGTGACACCATATATTTT. The variable domain in full, completed from reference TRBV11-2 and TRBJ1-3, reads EAGVAQSPRYKIIEKRQSVAFWCNPISGHATLYWYQQILGQGPKLLIQFQNNGVVDDSQLPKDRFSAERLKGVDSTLKIQPAKLEDSAVYLCASSMGGDTIYFGEGSWLTVV.

The chain joins TRBV7-2 to TRBJ2-1; 10 bases line up with TRBD2. V was clipped by 11 bases and J by 3 bases; unmatched bases: 10. The germline V gene encodes CDR1 SGHTA and CDR2 FQGNSA. CDR3 size: 15 residues. The CDR3 DNA reads as TGTGCCGATTCCCCTAGCGGGGGCGTCTACAATGAGCAGTTCTTC. Translating gives CADSPSGGVYNEQFF.

The gene calls are TRBV7-9 and TRBJ1-4; 7 nucleotides match TRBD1. Looked up from germline, CDR1 is SEHNR and CDR2 is FQNEAQ (reference sequence). The CDR3 sequence is 15 residues long. With V trimmed by 0 bases and J by 8 bases, 6 bases remained unmatched. The chain's CDR3 is CASSLAGDREEKLFF. The CDR3 DNA sequence: TGTGCCAGCAGCTTAGCGGGGGACAGAGAAGAAAAACTGTTTTTT.

V is TRBV5-6 and J is TRBJ1-1; D gene ambiguous. Trimming took 4 bases from V and 4 from J, leaving 8 bases between them. The CDR3 is made up of 12 amino acids. The V gene's germline CDR1 is SGHDT and CDR2 YYEEEE. CDR3 sequence: CASSLGITEAFF. CDR3 DNA sequence: TGTGCCAGCAGCCTAGGTATCACTGAAGCTTTCTTT.

The chain has TRBV7-8 and TRBJ2-2; 8 bases match TRBD2. Germline CDR1 and CDR2: SGHVS and FQNEAQ. This CDR3 comprises 15 residues. With V trimmed by 4 bases and J by 3 bases, 4 bases remained unmatched. The CDR3 reads CASSSRTSYTGELFF. CDR3 DNA: TGTGCCAGCAGCTCACGGACTAGCTACACCGGGGAGCTGTTTTTT.

The genes are TRBV27 and TRBJ2-7; TRBD2 agrees at 8 bases. V dropped 5 bases and J dropped 7; count of bases not matched to a gene: 7. This CDR3 spans 13 amino acids. CDR1 and CDR2 (germline): MNHEY, SMNVEV (reference sequence). Here the CDR3 DNA reads TGTGCCAGCAGTGCCGGGACTAGTAGTGAGCAGTACTTC. This encodes CASSAGTSSEQYF.

This clone appeared once. The V call is TRBV7-2, the J call TRBJ2-5; 12 bases fit TRBD2. The CDR3 is 18 amino acids. The junction had 8 bases not matched to a gene; V was cut back by 1 base and J by 2 bases. Germline V gene data show CDR1 as SGHTA and CDR2 as FQGNSA. The CDR3 bases are TGTGCCAGCAGCTTAGGGCCCATCACTAGCGGGGGGCAAGAGACCCAGTACTTC. Its translation: CASSLGPITSGGQETQYF.

The rearrangement links TRBV11-2 to TRBJ2-2, with D uncertain. The V end was cut by 6 bases, the J end by 1 base, with 12 bases between. The germline V gene encodes CDR1 SGHAT and CDR2 FQNNGV. The CDR3 contains 15 residues. The CDR3 region has the DNA TGTGCCAGCAGAAGCTTATCGGGGAACACCGGGGAGCTGTTTTTT. This translates into CASRSLSGNTGELFF.